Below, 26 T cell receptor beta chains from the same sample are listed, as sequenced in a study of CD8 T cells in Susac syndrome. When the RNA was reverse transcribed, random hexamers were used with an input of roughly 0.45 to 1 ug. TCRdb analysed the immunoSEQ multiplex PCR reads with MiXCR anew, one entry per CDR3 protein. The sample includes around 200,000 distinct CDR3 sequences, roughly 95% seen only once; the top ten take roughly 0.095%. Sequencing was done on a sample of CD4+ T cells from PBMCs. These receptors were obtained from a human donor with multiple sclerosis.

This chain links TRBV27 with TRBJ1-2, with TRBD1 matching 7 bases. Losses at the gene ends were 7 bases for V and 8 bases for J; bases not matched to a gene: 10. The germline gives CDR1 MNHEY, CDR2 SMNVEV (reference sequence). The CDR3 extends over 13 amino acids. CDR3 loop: CASMRRTGWGYTF. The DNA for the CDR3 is TGTGCCAGCATGAGGAGGACAGGCTGGGGCTACACCTTC.

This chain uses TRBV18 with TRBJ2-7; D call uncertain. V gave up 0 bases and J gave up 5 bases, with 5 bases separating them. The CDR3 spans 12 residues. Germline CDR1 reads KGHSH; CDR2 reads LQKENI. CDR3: CASSPPSDEQYF. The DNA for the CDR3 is TGTGCCAGCTCACCACCCTCAGACGAGCAGTACTTC.

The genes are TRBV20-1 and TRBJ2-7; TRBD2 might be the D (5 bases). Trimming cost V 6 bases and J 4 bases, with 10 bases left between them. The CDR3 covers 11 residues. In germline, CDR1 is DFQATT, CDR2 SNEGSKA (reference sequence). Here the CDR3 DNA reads TGCAGTGCCCCTAGCCCATACGAGCAGTACTTC. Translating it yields CSAPSPYEQYF.

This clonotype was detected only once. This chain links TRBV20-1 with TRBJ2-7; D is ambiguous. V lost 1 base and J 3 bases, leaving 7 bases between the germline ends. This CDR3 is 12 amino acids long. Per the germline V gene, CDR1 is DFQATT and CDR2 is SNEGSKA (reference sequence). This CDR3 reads CSARGLFYEQYF. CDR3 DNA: TGCAGTGCTAGAGGTCTGTTCTACGAGCAGTACTTC.

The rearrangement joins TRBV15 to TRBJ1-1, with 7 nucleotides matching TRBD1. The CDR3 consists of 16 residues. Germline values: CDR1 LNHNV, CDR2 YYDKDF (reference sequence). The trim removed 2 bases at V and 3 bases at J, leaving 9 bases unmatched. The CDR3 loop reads CATSRPRQGRYTEAFF. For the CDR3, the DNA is TGTGCCACCAGCAGACCCCGACAGGGTCGGTACACTGAAGCTTTCTTT.

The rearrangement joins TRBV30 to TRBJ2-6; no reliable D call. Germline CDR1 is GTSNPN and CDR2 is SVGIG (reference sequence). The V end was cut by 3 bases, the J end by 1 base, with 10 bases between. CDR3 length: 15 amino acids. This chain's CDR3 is CAWSPRRSGANVLTF. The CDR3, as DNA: TGTGCCTGGAGCCCAAGGCGATCTGGGGCCAACGTCCTGACTTTC.

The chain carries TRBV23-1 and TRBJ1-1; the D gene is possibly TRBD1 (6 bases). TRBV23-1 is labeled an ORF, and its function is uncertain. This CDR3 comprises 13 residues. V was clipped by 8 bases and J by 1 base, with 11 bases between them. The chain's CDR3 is CASLPGQNTEAFF. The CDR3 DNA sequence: TGCGCCAGCCTGCCGGGACAGAACACTGAAGCTTTCTTT.

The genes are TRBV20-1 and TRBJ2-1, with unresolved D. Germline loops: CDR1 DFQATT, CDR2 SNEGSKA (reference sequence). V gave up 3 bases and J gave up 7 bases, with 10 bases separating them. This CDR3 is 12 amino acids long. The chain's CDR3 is CSARRLENEQFF. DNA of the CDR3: TGCAGTGCTAGGAGACTGGAGAATGAGCAGTTCTTC.

The CDR3 DNA is TGCAGTGCCATCCGGGACTCCAACACTGAAGCTTTCTTT. Encoded protein: CSAIRDSNTEAFF. The V and J genes are TRBV20-1 and TRBJ1-1; perhaps TRBD1 as D (5 bases). V gave up 6 bases and J gave up 2 bases, with 13 bases separating them. The CDR3 is 13 amino acids. Looked up from germline, CDR1 is DFQATT and CDR2 is SNEGSKA (reference sequence).

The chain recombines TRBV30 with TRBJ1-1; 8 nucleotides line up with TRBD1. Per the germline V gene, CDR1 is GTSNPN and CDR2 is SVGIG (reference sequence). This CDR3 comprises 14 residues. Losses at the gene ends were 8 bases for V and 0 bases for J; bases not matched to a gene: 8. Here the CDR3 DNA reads TGTGCCCTGACAGGGGAGTGGGTGAACACTGAAGCTTTCTTT. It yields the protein CALTGEWVNTEAFF.

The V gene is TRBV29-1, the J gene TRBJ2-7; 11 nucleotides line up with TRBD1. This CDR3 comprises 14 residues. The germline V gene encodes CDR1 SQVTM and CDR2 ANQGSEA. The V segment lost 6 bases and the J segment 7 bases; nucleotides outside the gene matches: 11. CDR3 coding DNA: TGCAGCGTAACCGAAGGACAGGGGGCGGGAGAGCAGTACTTC. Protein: CSVTEGQGAGEQYF.

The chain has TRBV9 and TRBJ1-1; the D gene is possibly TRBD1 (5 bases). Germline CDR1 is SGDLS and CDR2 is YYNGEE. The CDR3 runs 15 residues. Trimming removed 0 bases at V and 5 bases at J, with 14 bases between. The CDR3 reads CASSVGLDSLTEAFF. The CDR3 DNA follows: TGTGCCAGCAGCGTAGGCCTAGACAGTTTAACTGAAGCTTTCTTT.

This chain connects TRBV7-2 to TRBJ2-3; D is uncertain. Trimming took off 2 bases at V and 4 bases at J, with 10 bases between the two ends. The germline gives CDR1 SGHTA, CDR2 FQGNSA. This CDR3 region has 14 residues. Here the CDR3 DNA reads TGTGCCAGCAGCTTAATGGCGGCGGCAGATACGCAGTATTTT. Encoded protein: CASSLMAAADTQYF.

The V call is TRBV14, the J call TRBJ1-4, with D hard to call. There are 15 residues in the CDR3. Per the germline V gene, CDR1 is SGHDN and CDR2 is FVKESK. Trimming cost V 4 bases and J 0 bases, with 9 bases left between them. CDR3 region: CASSRTETTNEKLFF. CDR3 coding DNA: TGTGCCAGCAGCCGAACAGAAACAACTAATGAAAAACTGTTTTTT.

The CDR3 region is CASSPYGQGDNYGYTF. CDR3 sequence (DNA): TGTGCCAGCAGCCCTTACGGACAGGGAGACAACTATGGCTACACCTTC. This chain uses TRBV11-2 with TRBJ1-2; 8 bases line up with TRBD1. Germline CDR1 SGHAT, CDR2 FQNNGV. After removal of 5 bases from V and 2 bases from J, the junction contained 10 bases not matched to a gene. The CDR3 covers 16 residues.

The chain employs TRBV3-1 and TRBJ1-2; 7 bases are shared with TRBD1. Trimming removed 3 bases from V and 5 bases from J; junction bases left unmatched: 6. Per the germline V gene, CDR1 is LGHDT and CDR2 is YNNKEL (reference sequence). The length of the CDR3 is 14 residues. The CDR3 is CASSHADRAYGYTF. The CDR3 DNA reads TGTGCCAGCAGCCATGCCGACAGGGCTTATGGCTACACCTTC.

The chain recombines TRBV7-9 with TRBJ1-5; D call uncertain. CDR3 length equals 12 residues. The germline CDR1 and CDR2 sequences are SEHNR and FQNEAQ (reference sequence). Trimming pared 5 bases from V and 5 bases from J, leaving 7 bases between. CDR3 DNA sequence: TGTGCCAGCAGCCGTTCTGATCAGCCCCAGCATTTT. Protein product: CASSRSDQPQHF. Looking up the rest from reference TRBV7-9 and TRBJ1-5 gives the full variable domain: DTGVSQNPRHKITKRGQNVTFRCDPISEHNRLYWYRQTLGQGPEFLTYFQNEAQLEKSRLLSDRFSAERPKGSFSTLEIQRTEQGDSAMYLCASSRSDQPQHFGDGTRLSIL.

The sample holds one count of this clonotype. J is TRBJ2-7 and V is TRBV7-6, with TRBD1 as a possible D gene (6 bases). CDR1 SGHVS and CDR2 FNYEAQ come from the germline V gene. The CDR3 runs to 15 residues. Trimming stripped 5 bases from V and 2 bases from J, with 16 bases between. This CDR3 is CASSRLQGFAYEQYF. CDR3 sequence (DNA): TGTGCCAGCAGCCGCTTACAGGGATTTGCCTACGAGCAGTACTTC. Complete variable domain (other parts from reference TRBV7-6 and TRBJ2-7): GAGVSQSPRYKVTKRGQDVALRCDPISGHVSLYWYRQALGQGPEFLTYFNYEAQQDKSGLPNDRFSAERPEGSISTLTIQRTEQRDSAMYRCASSRLQGFAYEQYFGPGTRLTVT.

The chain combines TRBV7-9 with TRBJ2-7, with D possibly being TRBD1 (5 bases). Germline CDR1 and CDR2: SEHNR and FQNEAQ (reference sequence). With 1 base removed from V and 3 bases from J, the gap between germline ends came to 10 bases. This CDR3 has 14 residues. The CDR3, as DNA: TGTGCCAGCAGCTTAGTTTCTAGGGGCTACGAGCAGTACTTC. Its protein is CASSLVSRGYEQYF. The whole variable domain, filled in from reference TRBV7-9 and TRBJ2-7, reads DTGVSQNPRHKITKRGQNVTFRCDPISEHNRLYWYRQTLGQGPEFLTYFQNEAQLEKSRLLSDRFSAERPKGSFSTLEIQRTEQGDSAMYLCASSLVSRGYEQYFGPGTRLTVT.

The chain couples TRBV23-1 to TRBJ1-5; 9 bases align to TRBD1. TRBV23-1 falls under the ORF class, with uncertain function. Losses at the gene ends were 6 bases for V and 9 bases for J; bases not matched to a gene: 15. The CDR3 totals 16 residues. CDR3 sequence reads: CASSQNRDRVCGPQHF. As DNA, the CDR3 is TGCGCCAGCAGCCAGAACCGGGACAGGGTTTGTGGGCCCCAGCATTTT.

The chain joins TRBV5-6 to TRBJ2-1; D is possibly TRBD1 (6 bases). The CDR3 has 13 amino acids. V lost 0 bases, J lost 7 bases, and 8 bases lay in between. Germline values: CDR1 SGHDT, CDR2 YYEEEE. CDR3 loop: CASSLDRANEQFF. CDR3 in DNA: TGTGCCAGCAGCTTGGACAGGGCAAATGAGCAGTTCTTC.

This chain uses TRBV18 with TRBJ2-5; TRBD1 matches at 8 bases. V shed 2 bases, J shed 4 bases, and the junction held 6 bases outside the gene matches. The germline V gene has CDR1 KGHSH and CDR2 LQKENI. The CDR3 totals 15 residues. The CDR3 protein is CASSPGQGSSETQYF. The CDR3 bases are TGTGCCAGCTCACCAGGACAGGGCAGTTCAGAGACCCAGTACTTC.

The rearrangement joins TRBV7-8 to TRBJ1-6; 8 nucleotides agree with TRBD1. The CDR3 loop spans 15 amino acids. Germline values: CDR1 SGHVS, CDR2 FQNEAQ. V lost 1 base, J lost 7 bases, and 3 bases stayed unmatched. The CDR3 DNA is TGTGCCAGCAGCTTAGGCGACAGGGGAAATTCACCCCTCCACTTT. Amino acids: CASSLGDRGNSPLHF. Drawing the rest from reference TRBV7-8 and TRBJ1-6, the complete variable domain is GAGVSQSPRYKVAKRGQDVALRCDPISGHVSLFWYQQALGQGPEFLTYFQNEAQLDKSGLPSDRFFAERPEGSVSTLKIQRTQQEDSAVYLCASSLGDRGNSPLHFGNGTRLTVT.

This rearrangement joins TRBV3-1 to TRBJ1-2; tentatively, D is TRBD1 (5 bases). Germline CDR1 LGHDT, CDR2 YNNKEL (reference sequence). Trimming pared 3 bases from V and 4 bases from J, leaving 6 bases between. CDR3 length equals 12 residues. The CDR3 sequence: CASSQGGYGYTF. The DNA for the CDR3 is TGTGCCAGCAGCCAGGGGGGCTATGGCTACACCTTC.

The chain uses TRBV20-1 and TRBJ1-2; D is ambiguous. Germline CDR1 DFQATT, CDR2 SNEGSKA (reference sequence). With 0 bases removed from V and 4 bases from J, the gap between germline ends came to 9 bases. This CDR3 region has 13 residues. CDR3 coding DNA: TGCAGTGCTAGAGAGCTACGGGGCTATGGCTACACCTTC. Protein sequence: CSARELRGYGYTF.

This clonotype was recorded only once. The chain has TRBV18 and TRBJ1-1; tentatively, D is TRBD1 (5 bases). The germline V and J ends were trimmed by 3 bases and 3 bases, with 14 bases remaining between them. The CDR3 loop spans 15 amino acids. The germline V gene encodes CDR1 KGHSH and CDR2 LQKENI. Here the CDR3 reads CASSPQRQRDTEAFF. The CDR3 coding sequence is TGTGCCAGCTCACCCCAAAGACAGAGGGACACTGAAGCTTTCTTT.